These 24 T cell receptor beta chains share one sample of origin, sequenced in a study of blood T cell repertoires in COVID-19. Method: immunoSEQ multiplex PCR; TCRdb's copy keeps in-frame clones and lacks some. The repertoire holds around 200,000 clones, with around 87% as singletons. Sequenced material: peripheral blood. Receptor source: a young man with active or convalescent COVID-19.

V gene TRBV23-1 combines with J gene TRBJ1-1; possible D gene TRBD1, 5 bases. TRBV23-1 has ORF status, its function being uncertain. The CDR3 sequence is 15 residues long. V gave up 0 bases and J gave up 5 bases, with 13 bases separating them. DNA of the CDR3: TGCGCCAGCAGTCAATCGAAAGGGGAGGAAACTGAAGCTTTCTTT. This gives the protein CASSQSKGEETEAFF.

The V gene is TRBV6-1, the J gene TRBJ1-3; D ambiguous. The V and J ends lost 2 bases and 0 bases respectively, with 11 bases between them. CDR1 is MNHNS, CDR2 SASEGT, per germline. The CDR3 is 16 amino acids. The CDR3 spells CASSEYGPSSGNTIYF. In nucleotides, the CDR3 is TGTGCCAGCAGTGAATATGGGCCAAGCTCTGGAAACACCATATATTTT.

V gene TRBV24-1 combines with J gene TRBJ2-7; D gene ambiguous. Trimming stripped 4 bases from V and 6 bases from J, with 24 bases between. Germline values: CDR1 KGHDR, CDR2 SFDVKD. The CDR3 totals 17 residues. The CDR3 loop is CATSDGWLSTGMGEQYF. The DNA for the CDR3 is TGTGCCACCAGTGACGGGTGGTTGAGCACTGGTATGGGCGAGCAGTACTTC.

This clone was recorded only once. This rearrangement joins TRBV6-6 to TRBJ1-3; TRBD1 might be the D (6 bases). The ends were cut back, 2 bases at V and 4 bases at J, with 9 bases in the middle. Germline loops: CDR1 MNHNY, CDR2 SVGAGI (reference sequence). The CDR3 runs 14 residues. CDR3 region: CASSYATGGNTIYF. The CDR3 nucleotides read TGTGCCAGCAGTTACGCAACAGGGGGAAACACCATATATTTT.

The chain couples TRBV28 to TRBJ1-1; D is possibly TRBD1 (5 bases). The CDR3 length is 13 residues. In germline, CDR1 is MDHEN, CDR2 SYDVKM. V lost 11 bases and J 1 base, leaving 14 bases between the germline ends. The CDR3 protein is CAGGTPGNTEAFF. CDR3 in DNA: TGTGCCGGGGGGACTCCCGGGAACACTGAAGCTTTCTTT.

V is TRBV7-3 and J is TRBJ2-1, with TRBD2 identical over 9 bases. Per germline, CDR1 SGHTA and CDR2 FQGTGA. This CDR3 comprises 15 residues. V was pared by 5 bases and J by 2 bases, with 4 bases of the junction left unmatched. CDR3 protein: CASSPRTSAYNEQFF. The DNA for the CDR3 is TGTGCCAGCAGCCCTCGGACTAGCGCCTACAATGAGCAGTTCTTC.

The chain couples TRBV5-1 to TRBJ2-5; TRBD2 matches at 7 bases. The germline gives CDR1 SGHRS, CDR2 YFSETQ. The length of the CDR3 is 13 residues. The trim removed 2 bases at V and 5 bases at J, leaving 3 bases unmatched. The CDR3 sequence is CASSFPGGETQYF. DNA of the CDR3: TGCGCCAGCAGCTTCCCCGGGGGGGAGACCCAGTACTTC. The whole variable domain, remainder taken from reference TRBV5-1 and TRBJ2-5, is KAGVTQTPRYLIKTRGQQVTLSCSPISGHRSVSWYQQTPGQGLQFLFEYFSETQRNKGNFPGRFSGRQFSNSRSEMNVSTLELGDSALYLCASSFPGGETQYFGPGTRLLVL.

V gene TRBV4-1 combines with J gene TRBJ1-3, with TRBD1 matching over 7 bases. Germline trimming cut 3 bases from V and 0 bases from J; bases unmatched to any gene: 2. Germline-derived CDR1 and CDR2 are MGHRA and YSYEKL. The CDR3 is 15 amino acids. Written as DNA, the CDR3 is TGCGCCAGCAGCCAGGACAGGATCTCTGGAAACACCATATATTTT. It codes for CASSQDRISGNTIYF.

The chain employs TRBV13 and TRBJ2-1, with a tentative D call TRBD2 (5 bases). V lost 8 bases, J lost 9 bases, and 17 bases lay in between. The CDR3 is made up of 13 amino acids. Looked up from germline, CDR1 is PRHDT and CDR2 is FYEKMQ (reference sequence). For the CDR3, the DNA is TGTGCCAGCGGCCCTCGGGGTCCGGCTGAGCAGTTCTTC. This translates into CASGPRGPAEQFF.

The rearrangement joins TRBV6-5 to TRBJ1-2; D is undetermined. The CDR3 spans 13 residues. Trimming removed 0 bases from V and 7 bases from J, with 9 bases in between. Germline V gene lookup returns CDR1 MNHEY and CDR2 SVGAGI. CDR3 loop: CASSYSPGFGYTF. CDR3 bases: TGTGCCAGCAGTTACTCCCCGGGGTTTGGCTACACCTTC.

The chain has TRBV5-1 and TRBJ2-5, with D possibly being TRBD2 (5 bases). The ends were cut back, 0 bases at V and 5 bases at J, with 11 bases in the middle. Germline CDR1 is SGHRS and CDR2 is YFSETQ. This CDR3 comprises 14 residues. The CDR3 protein is CASSLVRGLETQYF. CDR3 coding DNA: TGCGCCAGCAGCTTGGTTCGGGGTTTGGAGACCCAGTACTTC.

The genes are TRBV10-2 and TRBJ2-1; possibly TRBD2 for D (7 bases). The CDR3 extends over 14 amino acids. Germline loops: CDR1 WSHSY, CDR2 SAAADI. The V and J ends lost 7 bases and 7 bases respectively, with 17 bases between them. CDR3 sequence reads: CASNRGGQGNEQFF. CDR3 DNA: TGCGCCAGCAACCGGGGAGGGCAGGGGAATGAGCAGTTCTTC.

Points on this clone: This sample includes further DNA sequences coding for the same CDR3. The genes are TRBV6-2 or TRBV6-3 and TRBJ2-2; 8 positions agree with TRBD2. Trimming removed 9 bases from V and 5 bases from J; junction bases left unmatched: 17. Germline V gene sequence: CDR1 MNHEY, CDR2 SVGEGT. The CDR3 runs to 17 residues. In nucleotides, the CDR3 is TGTGCCAGTAGTGGGTTGCCCGGGACTAGTCCAACCGGGGAGCTGTTTTTT. Protein product: CASSGLPGTSPTGELFF.

The gene calls are TRBV28 and TRBJ2-7, with a possible D match to TRBD2 (5 bases). Germline lookup yields CDR1 MDHEN and CDR2 SYDVKM. Trimming took 5 bases from V and 6 from J, leaving 20 bases between them. CDR3 size: 15 residues. CDR3 sequence reads: CASSPRPKGAREQYF. The CDR3 DNA follows: TGTGCCAGCAGTCCAAGACCTAAGGGAGCTCGCGAGCAGTACTTC. Complete variable domain (other parts from reference TRBV28 and TRBJ2-7): DVKVTQSSRYLVKRTGEKVFLECVQDMDHENMFWYRQDPGLGLRLIYFSYDVKMKEKGDIPEGYSVSREKKERFSLILESASTNQTSMYLCASSPRPKGAREQYFGPGTRLTVT.

The rearrangement links TRBV9 to TRBJ2-3; perhaps TRBD1 as D (7 bases). CDR3 length: 14 residues. Germline CDR1 is SGDLS and CDR2 is YYNGEE. The V end was cut by 1 base, the J end by 8 bases, with 14 bases between. CDR3 protein: CASSVLTQGGTQYF. The DNA of the CDR3 is TGTGCCAGCAGCGTATTGACCCAGGGGGGTACGCAGTATTTT.

The chain is built from TRBV7-9 and TRBJ2-2, with a weak D call TRBD1 (6 bases). This CDR3 spans 13 amino acids. V dropped 5 bases and J dropped 6 bases, with 10 bases sitting between them. Germline-derived CDR1 and CDR2 are SEHNR and FQNEAQ (reference sequence). The CDR3 region is CASSDRQAGELFF. Here the CDR3 DNA reads TGTGCCAGCAGCGACAGACAGGCCGGGGAGCTGTTTTTT.

The chain combines TRBV11-2 with TRBJ2-3, with TRBD1 matching over 7 bases. Germline CDR1 is SGHAT and CDR2 is FQNNGV. The J segment lost 3 bases and the V segment lost 4 bases, leaving 7 bases of the junction unmatched. This CDR3 comprises 15 residues. DNA for the CDR3: TGTGCCAGCAGCTCCGAAGGGGGCGATACAGATACGCAGTATTTT. Residues: CASSSEGGDTDTQYF.

CDR3 sequence reads: CASSLEFWEAEAFF. Written as DNA, the CDR3 is TGTGCCAGCAGCTTGGAATTCTGGGAGGCTGAAGCTTTCTTT. V and J are TRBV5-4 and TRBJ1-1; no clear D. Germline CDR1 is SGHNT and CDR2 is YYREEE (reference sequence). The CDR3 has 14 residues. V lost 0 bases, J lost 6 bases, and 12 bases lay in between.

DNA of the CDR3: TGTGCCAGCATCGCGGGAGAAGCAGCACGTGAGCAGTTCTTC. As protein: CASIAGEAAREQFF. This rearrangement joins TRBV2 to TRBJ2-1, with 7 bases matching TRBD2. Germline CDR1 SNHLY, CDR2 FYNNEI. The CDR3 is made up of 14 amino acids. V lost 7 bases, J lost 9 bases, and 12 bases stayed unmatched.

The chain carries TRBV3-1 (or the pseudogene TRBV3-2) and TRBJ2-7, with 7 bases lining up with TRBD1. V dropped 3 bases and J dropped 7; count of bases not matched to a gene: 6. The germline V gene encodes CDR1 LGHDT and CDR2 YNNKEL (reference sequence). The CDR3 contains 13 residues. CDR3 in amino acids: CASSQTTGEEQYV. CDR3 DNA: TGTGCCAGCAGCCAGACCACAGGGGAAGAGCAGTACGTC.

The V and J genes are TRBV7-8 and TRBJ1-6; D gene uncertain. CDR3 size: 15 residues. The V gene's germline CDR1 is SGHVS and CDR2 FQNEAQ. With 4 bases removed from V and 5 bases from J, the gap between germline ends came to 12 bases. In DNA, the CDR3 is TGTGCCAGCAGCTCCATCACAGCCGATAATTCACCCCTCCACTTT. As protein: CASSSITADNSPLHF.

The rearrangement links TRBV5-1 to TRBJ2-3; 13 positions agree with TRBD2. The V and J ends lost 7 bases and 8 bases, in that order; junction bases with no gene match: 10. CDR3 size: 15 residues. Germline CDR1 and CDR2: SGHRS and YFSETQ. CDR3 DNA sequence: TGCGCCAGCTCTACTAGCGGGGGGGCCAGGGGTACGCAGTATTTT. Encoded protein: CASSTSGGARGTQYF.

The chain joins TRBV9 to TRBJ1-3; D remains ambiguous. The CDR3 contains 12 residues. The V gene's germline CDR1 is SGDLS and CDR2 YYNGEE. V shed 4 bases and J shed 7 bases, with 9 bases lying between them. CDR3 DNA sequence: TGTGCCAGCAGCAATCCCGGGAACACCATATATTTT. Encoded protein: CASSNPGNTIYF.

V and J are TRBV30 and TRBJ2-7; the D gene is possibly TRBD1 (5 bases). V lost 1 base, J lost 4 bases, and 11 bases lay in between. Germline assignment: CDR1 GTSNPN and CDR2 SVGIG (reference sequence). The CDR3 consists of 13 residues. Here the CDR3 reads CAWSAPGRYEQYF. Written as DNA, the CDR3 is TGTGCCTGGAGTGCACCAGGGCGATACGAGCAGTACTTC.